A selection of T cell receptor beta chains follows, all from one sample in a study of T-cell memory formation after mild COVID-19. TCRdb re-analysed the 5' RACE reads in MiXCR, keeping a single row per CDR3 protein. The table has 250,000 to 400,000 distinct CDR3 sequences, 14% seen once. Sequencing was performed on PBMCs or a T cell subset sorted from them (not recorded which). All receptors come from a man younger than 30 who had mild COVID-19 (a few samples of this study predate the infection). Cell type and time point are not known. Each CDR3 is given with its conserved first and last residue. Fields, in order: CDR3 protein, CDR3 DNA, J gene, clone size, D gene, V gene. D genes are given only for firm matches. Size is omitted from some rows. Given values are once, few, many or a class for expanded clones.

CDR3aa: CASSLGQESSTDTQYF
CDR3nt: TGCGCCAGCAGCTTGGGACAGGAGTCTAGCACAGATACGCAGTATTTT
j_gene: TRBJ2-3
abundance: few
d_gene: NA
v_gene: TRBV5-1

CDR3aa: CASTEALGRNTEAFF
CDR3nt: TGTGCCAGCACCGAGGCGCTAGGGCGGAACACTGAAGCTTTCTTT
j_gene: TRBJ1-1
abundance: NA
d_gene: NA
v_gene: TRBV14

CDR3aa: CASRDPKNIQYF
CDR3nt: TGTGCCAGCAGGGACCCCAAAAACATTCAGTACTTC
j_gene: TRBJ2-4
abundance: NA
d_gene: NA
v_gene: TRBV5-4

CDR3aa: CASSQVAGRFEETQYF
CDR3nt: TGCGCCAGCAGCCAAGTCGCAGGACGCTTTGAAGAGACCCAGTACTTC
j_gene: TRBJ2-5
abundance: NA
d_gene: NA
v_gene: TRBV4-1

CDR3aa: CATSRDTEYNEQFF
CDR3nt: TGTGCCACCAGCAGAGATACAGAGTACAATGAGCAGTTCTTC
j_gene: TRBJ2-1
abundance: NA
d_gene: NA
v_gene: TRBV15

CDR3aa: CASSDPGAGEHNNEQFF
CDR3nt: TGTGCCAGCAGCGACCCCGGGGCGGGGGAGCACAACAATGAGCAGTTCTTC
j_gene: TRBJ2-1
abundance: few
d_gene: TRBD2
v_gene: TRBV9

CDR3aa: CASSSRGKSETQYF
CDR3nt: TGTGCCAGCAGTTCCCGGGGCAAGTCGGAGACCCAGTACTTC
j_gene: TRBJ2-5
abundance: few
d_gene: NA
v_gene: TRBV6-2/TRBV6-3

CDR3aa: CATSEVGINEQFF
CDR3nt: TGTGCCACCAGTGAAGTGGGGATCAATGAGCAGTTCTTC
j_gene: TRBJ2-1
abundance: NA
d_gene: NA
v_gene: TRBV24-1

CDR3aa: CASSSGTLTDTQYF
CDR3nt: TGTGCCAGCAGCTCGGGGACACTCACAGATACGCAGTATTTT
j_gene: TRBJ2-3
abundance: NA
d_gene: NA
v_gene: TRBV5-8

CDR3aa: CASTSYGASYNEQFF
CDR3nt: TGTGCCAGCACCTCTTATGGGGCCTCCTACAATGAGCAGTTCTTC
j_gene: TRBJ2-1
abundance: few
d_gene: NA
v_gene: TRBV28

CDR3aa: CASSLLRTQYF
CDR3nt: TGTGCCAGCAGCTTGTTGCGGACCCAGTACTTC
j_gene: TRBJ2-5
abundance: NA
d_gene: NA
v_gene: TRBV12-3/TRBV12-4

CDR3aa: CASSPGQGAGEAFF
CDR3nt: TGCGCCAGCAGCCCTGGACAGGGGGCGGGTGAAGCTTTCTTT
j_gene: TRBJ1-1
abundance: NA
d_gene: TRBD1
v_gene: TRBV4-1

CDR3aa: CASKGDTYSNQPQHF
CDR3nt: TGTGCCAGCAAAGGAGACACTTATAGCAATCAGCCCCAGCATTTT
j_gene: TRBJ1-5
abundance: NA
d_gene: NA
v_gene: TRBV6-5

CDR3aa: CASSLRGLGGPQETQYF
CDR3nt: TGTGCCAGCAGCCTCAGAGGGCTAGGGGGACCTCAAGAGACCCAGTACTTC
j_gene: TRBJ2-5
abundance: NA
d_gene: NA
v_gene: TRBV11-2

CDR3aa: CASSLTGGPNTEAFF
CDR3nt: TGTGCCAGCAGCTTAACAGGGGGCCCGAACACTGAAGCTTTCTTT
j_gene: TRBJ1-1
abundance: NA
d_gene: TRBD1
v_gene: TRBV7-3

CDR3aa: CASSGGREVGQYF
CDR3nt: TGCGCCAGCTCCGGCGGCAGGGAGGTAGGGCAGTACTTC
j_gene: TRBJ2-7
abundance: NA
d_gene: NA
v_gene: TRBV5-1

CDR3aa: CSAPTSGVYQETQYF
CDR3nt: TGCAGTGCGCCCACTAGCGGGGTATACCAAGAGACCCAGTACTTC
j_gene: TRBJ2-5
abundance: NA
d_gene: TRBD2
v_gene: TRBV20-1

CDR3aa: CASSISRGAVYEQFF
CDR3nt: TGTGCCAGCAGCATTAGCCGGGGGGCCGTCTATGAGCAGTTCTTC
j_gene: TRBJ2-1
abundance: NA
d_gene: NA
v_gene: TRBV9

CDR3aa: CASSLPGTGADYGYTF
CDR3nt: TGCGCCAGCAGCTTGCCGGGGACAGGGGCAGACTATGGCTACACCTTC
j_gene: TRBJ1-2
abundance: NA
d_gene: TRBD1
v_gene: TRBV5-1

CDR3aa: CSAQPGYNEQFF
CDR3nt: TGCAGTGCTCAGCCGGGCTACAATGAGCAGTTCTTC
j_gene: TRBJ2-1
abundance: NA
d_gene: NA
v_gene: TRBV20-1

CDR3aa: CASSSAVGKGYGYTF
CDR3nt: TGTGCCAGCAGCTCGGCGGTGGGGAAAGGCTATGGCTACACCTTC
j_gene: TRBJ1-2
abundance: NA
d_gene: NA
v_gene: TRBV7-2

CDR3aa: CSARDTSSQSNYGYTF
CDR3nt: TGCAGTGCTAGAGATACTTCCAGCCAATCTAACTATGGCTACACCTTC
j_gene: TRBJ1-2
abundance: few
d_gene: NA
v_gene: TRBV20-1

CDR3aa: CASRGTANTGELFF
CDR3nt: TGCGCCAGCCGCGGGACAGCAAACACCGGGGAGCTGTTTTTT
j_gene: TRBJ2-2
abundance: NA
d_gene: NA
v_gene: TRBV5-1

CDR3aa: CAWSNGQGAWGIEQYF
CDR3nt: TGTGCCTGGAGTAATGGACAGGGCGCCTGGGGGATCGAGCAGTACTTC
j_gene: TRBJ2-7
abundance: many
d_gene: TRBD1
v_gene: TRBV30

CDR3aa: CASSLIQGANTGELFF
CDR3nt: TGTGCCAGCAGCTTAATCCAGGGCGCGAACACCGGGGAGCTGTTTTTT
j_gene: TRBJ2-2
abundance: few
d_gene: NA
v_gene: TRBV11-2

CDR3aa: CASSLAGLIETQYF
CDR3nt: TGTGCCAGCAGCTTGGCGGGATTAATTGAGACCCAGTACTTC
j_gene: TRBJ2-5
abundance: NA
d_gene: NA
v_gene: TRBV7-9

CDR3aa: CASSLGGTSTEAFF
CDR3nt: TGTGCCAGCAGCTTAGGCGGGACCTCAACTGAAGCTTTCTTT
j_gene: TRBJ1-1
abundance: few
d_gene: NA
v_gene: TRBV7-2

CDR3aa: CASSQGLQTGELFF
CDR3nt: TGCGCCAGCAGCCAAGGCCTTCAGACCGGGGAGCTGTTTTTT
j_gene: TRBJ2-2
abundance: few
d_gene: NA
v_gene: TRBV4-1

CDR3aa: CASSQNSAIQETQYF
CDR3nt: TGTGCCAGCAGCCAAAACTCAGCCATCCAAGAGACCCAGTACTTC
j_gene: TRBJ2-5
abundance: few
d_gene: NA
v_gene: TRBV3-1

CDR3aa: CASSLRGGGSPLHF
CDR3nt: TGTGCCAGCAGCTTAAGGGGCGGAGGATCACCCCTCCACTTT
j_gene: TRBJ1-6
abundance: NA
d_gene: NA
v_gene: TRBV7-3

CDR3aa: CASSLGQGHTEAFF
CDR3nt: TGTGCCAGCAGTTTGGGACAGGGACACACTGAAGCTTTCTTT
j_gene: TRBJ1-1
abundance: few
d_gene: TRBD1
v_gene: TRBV12-3/TRBV12-4

CDR3aa: CASSLRDSLNEQFF
CDR3nt: TGTGCCAGCAGTTTAAGGGACAGCCTCAATGAGCAGTTCTTC
j_gene: TRBJ2-1
abundance: NA
d_gene: TRBD1
v_gene: TRBV27

CDR3aa: CASSWNPGETQYF
CDR3nt: TGCGCCAGCAGCTGGAACCCGGGCGAGACCCAGTACTTC
j_gene: TRBJ2-5
abundance: NA
d_gene: NA
v_gene: TRBV5-1

CDR3aa: CASSSTTLSSGNTIYF
CDR3nt: TGTGCCAGCAGCTCCACGACACTTAGCTCTGGAAACACCATATATTTT
j_gene: TRBJ1-3
abundance: once
d_gene: NA
v_gene: TRBV7-9

CDR3aa: CASSEIAQNYGYTF
CDR3nt: TGTGCCAGCAGTGAAATCGCACAGAACTATGGCTACACCTTC
j_gene: TRBJ1-2
abundance: NA
d_gene: NA
v_gene: TRBV6-1

CDR3aa: CASSWYLDRGQETQYF
CDR3nt: TGTGCCAGCAGTTGGTACCTGGACAGGGGGCAAGAGACCCAGTACTTC
j_gene: TRBJ2-5
abundance: NA
d_gene: TRBD1
v_gene: TRBV28

CDR3aa: CASRSGNTEAFF
CDR3nt: TGCGCCAGCCGGTCCGGGAACACTGAAGCTTTCTTT
j_gene: TRBJ1-1
abundance: few
d_gene: NA
v_gene: TRBV5-1

CDR3aa: CSARVPAGGHEQYF
CDR3nt: TGCAGTGCTAGAGTTCCGGCAGGGGGGCACGAGCAGTACTTC
j_gene: TRBJ2-7
abundance: many
d_gene: NA
v_gene: TRBV20-1

CDR3aa: CASSYGLKGPRWETQYF
CDR3nt: TGTGCCAGCAGTTACGGACTAAAGGGACCAAGATGGGAGACCCAGTACTTC
j_gene: TRBJ2-5
abundance: NA
d_gene: NA
v_gene: TRBV6-5

CDR3aa: CASSPGLAGGRGGEQYF
CDR3nt: TGTGCCAGCAGTCCCGGACTAGCGGGGGGACGAGGAGGGGAGCAGTACTTC
j_gene: TRBJ2-7
abundance: NA
d_gene: TRBD2
v_gene: TRBV6-2/TRBV6-3

CDR3aa: CASSFNGSPLHF
CDR3nt: TGTGCCAGCAGCTTTAACGGATCACCCCTCCACTTT
j_gene: TRBJ1-6
abundance: few
d_gene: NA
v_gene: TRBV7-2

CDR3aa: CASRHAVRGPANQPQHF
CDR3nt: TGTGCCAGCAGGCACGCCGTTCGGGGCCCCGCAAATCAGCCCCAGCATTTT
j_gene: TRBJ1-5
abundance: few
d_gene: NA
v_gene: TRBV6-6

CDR3aa: CASSRDRGNEKLFF
CDR3nt: TGTGCCAGCAGTCGGGACAGGGGGAATGAAAAACTGTTTTTT
j_gene: TRBJ1-4
abundance: few
d_gene: TRBD1
v_gene: TRBV28

CDR3aa: CSASSGARETQYF
CDR3nt: TGCAGCGCTTCGAGCGGGGCTCGAGAGACCCAGTACTTC
j_gene: TRBJ2-5
abundance: NA
d_gene: TRBD2
v_gene: TRBV29-1

CDR3aa: CASSRDSTSPNEKLFF
CDR3nt: TGTGCCAGCAGCCGGGACAGTACCTCACCTAATGAAAAACTGTTTTTT
j_gene: TRBJ1-4
abundance: few
d_gene: TRBD1
v_gene: TRBV7-2

CDR3aa: CASSHARDSYEQYF
CDR3nt: TGCGCCAGCAGCCATGCCCGGGACAGCTACGAGCAGTACTTC
j_gene: TRBJ2-7
abundance: few
d_gene: TRBD1
v_gene: TRBV4-3

CDR3aa: CASSHRLGDFNQPQHF
CDR3nt: TGCGCCAGCAGCCATCGCCTCGGGGATTTTAATCAGCCCCAGCATTTT
j_gene: TRBJ1-5
abundance: NA
d_gene: NA
v_gene: TRBV4-1

CDR3aa: CAISELAGGGETQYF
CDR3nt: TGTGCCATCAGTGAGCTCGCAGGGGGCGGAGAGACCCAGTACTTC
j_gene: TRBJ2-5
abundance: many
d_gene: TRBD1
v_gene: TRBV10-3

CDR3aa: CASSRRPETGTRSPLHF
CDR3nt: TGTGCCAGCAGCCGACGACCAGAGACAGGGACTCGGTCACCCCTCCACTTT
j_gene: TRBJ1-6
abundance: NA
d_gene: TRBD1
v_gene: TRBV5-6

CDR3aa: CASSSDQGSDNSPLHF
CDR3nt: TGCGCCAGCAGCTCCGATCAGGGGTCGGATAATTCACCCCTCCACTTT
j_gene: TRBJ1-6
abundance: many
d_gene: NA
v_gene: TRBV5-1

CDR3aa: CASMDRSDGYTF
CDR3nt: TGTGCCAGCATGGACAGGTCCGATGGCTACACCTTC
j_gene: TRBJ1-2
abundance: NA
d_gene: TRBD1
v_gene: TRBV25-1

CDR3aa: CASSLESIGTGEQFF
CDR3nt: TGTGCCAGCAGCTTAGAAAGCATAGGGACAGGTGAGCAGTTCTTC
j_gene: TRBJ2-1
abundance: NA
d_gene: TRBD1
v_gene: TRBV11-2

CDR3aa: CASSTRYRRATNYGYTF
CDR3nt: TGTGCCAGCAGCACCCGGTACAGGAGGGCTACTAACTATGGCTACACCTTC
j_gene: TRBJ1-2
abundance: NA
d_gene: NA
v_gene: TRBV7-9

CDR3aa: CASSSRADLDGSEAFF
CDR3nt: TGCGCCAGCAGCTCACGGGCCGACTTGGACGGGTCAGAAGCTTTCTTT
j_gene: TRBJ1-1
abundance: many
d_gene: NA
v_gene: TRBV5-1

CDR3aa: CASSGDRANTEAFF
CDR3nt: TGTGCCAGCAGTGGAGACAGGGCGAACACTGAAGCTTTCTTT
j_gene: TRBJ1-1
abundance: few
d_gene: TRBD1
v_gene: TRBV25-1

CDR3aa: CASSSTLQETQYF
CDR3nt: TGTGCCAGCAGCTCGACTTTGCAGGAGACCCAGTACTTC
j_gene: TRBJ2-5
abundance: many
d_gene: NA
v_gene: TRBV7-9

CDR3aa: CASSQEWRGTIYF
CDR3nt: TGTGCCAGCAGCCAAGAGTGGAGGGGAACCATATATTTT
j_gene: TRBJ1-3
abundance: NA
d_gene: NA
v_gene: TRBV4-2

CDR3aa: CASRGGLGSDEQFF
CDR3nt: TGTGCCAGCAGGGGAGGACTAGGCTCGGATGAGCAGTTCTTC
j_gene: TRBJ2-1
abundance: few
d_gene: TRBD2
v_gene: TRBV9

CDR3aa: CASSHLNRNQETQYF
CDR3nt: TGTGCCAGCAGTCACCTAAACAGGAACCAAGAGACCCAGTACTTC
j_gene: TRBJ2-5
abundance: NA
d_gene: NA
v_gene: TRBV6-6

CDR3aa: CASSLTLTLLSGANVLTF
CDR3nt: TGTGCCAGCAGCCTGACCTTAACCCTCCTCTCTGGGGCCAACGTCCTGACTTTC
j_gene: TRBJ2-6
abundance: few
d_gene: NA
v_gene: TRBV5-5